These T cell receptor beta chains were read from a single sample in a study of OX40 agonist ivuxolimab in advanced cancers. Profiled with immunoSEQ multiplex PCR; TCRdb holds only in-frame clones, not every one. The sample comprises 75,000 to 100,000 clones, about 80% of which are singletons, and around 5.8% rests with the top ten. Sequences were derived from CD4+ or CD8+ T cells sorted from blood, sampled in a trial of the OX40 agonist ivuxolimab. The receptors come from an adult with an advanced solid tumor such as melanoma, head and neck, liver or kidney cancer. Each CDR3 is given with its conserved first and last residue. The order of the fields is J gene, clone size, V gene, D gene, CDR3 DNA, CDR3 protein. D genes are given only for firm matches. Only part of the rows carry a size: once, few, many, or a class if the clone is expanded.

J: TRBJ1-1
size: -
V: TRBV4-2
D: -
DNA: TGTGCCAGCAGCCAAGGGCGGGGGTACACTGAAGCTTTCTTT
CDR3: CASSQGRGYTEAFF

J: TRBJ2-3
size: -
V: TRBV7-8
D: -
DNA: TGTGCCAGCAGCCCCCTGACGGTAGATACGCAGTATTTT
CDR3: CASSPLTVDTQYF

J: TRBJ2-3
size: -
V: TRBV2
D: TRBD1
DNA: TGTGCCGGTTCGACAGGGAAGGCAGATACGCAGTATTTT
CDR3: CAGSTGKADTQYF

J: TRBJ1-2
size: -
V: TRBV7-9
D: TRBD1
DNA: TGTGCCACCTCCGACGGGACAGGGTTGTATGGCTACACCTTC
CDR3: CATSDGTGLYGYTF

J: TRBJ1-3
size: -
V: TRBV15
D: -
DNA: TGTGCCACCAGCACAACACTCCAGGGAACTGGAAACACCATATATTTT
CDR3: CATSTTLQGTGNTIYF

J: TRBJ2-7
size: -
V: TRBV27
D: -
DNA: TGTGCCAGCAGCTGGGAGGGACAGGCTACCTACGAGCAGTACTTC
CDR3: CASSWEGQATYEQYF

J: TRBJ2-6
size: -
V: TRBV11-1
D: -
DNA: TGTGCCAGCAGCTTAGGGGCCGGGGCCAACGTCCTGACTTTC
CDR3: CASSLGAGANVLTF

J: TRBJ2-7
size: -
V: TRBV7-2
D: -
DNA: TGTGCCAGCAGCCCGGCCTACGAGCAGTACTTC
CDR3: CASSPAYEQYF

J: TRBJ1-2
size: -
V: TRBV5-6
D: -
DNA: TGTGCCAGCAGCCCGGAGGAGGGAAGCTATGGCTACACCTTC
CDR3: CASSPEEGSYGYTF

J: TRBJ1-5
size: -
V: TRBV7-9
D: -
DNA: TGTGCCAGCAGCTTAGCAGGGCTAGATGGTCAGCCCCAGCATTTT
CDR3: CASSLAGLDGQPQHF

J: TRBJ1-1
size: -
V: TRBV7-8
D: TRBD1
DNA: TGTGCCAGCGCCGGACAGGCCACGTTGAACACTGAAGCTTTCTTT
CDR3: CASAGQATLNTEAFF

J: TRBJ1-2
size: -
V: TRBV2
D: -
DNA: TGTGCCAGCAGGCTCCGGGAAGGGGACAACTATGGCTACACCTTC
CDR3: CASRLREGDNYGYTF

J: TRBJ2-7
size: -
V: TRBV30
D: -
DNA: TGTGCCTGGAGTGCCAGGGGACTCTACGAGCAGTACTTC
CDR3: CAWSARGLYEQYF

J: TRBJ2-3
size: -
V: TRBV7-9
D: -
DNA: TGTGCCAGCAGCTTGGGTGTTACAGATACGCAGTATTTT
CDR3: CASSLGVTDTQYF

J: TRBJ1-1
size: -
V: TRBV6-5
D: TRBD1
DNA: TGTGCCAGCAGTTTACGACAGGGGGCCTCTGAAGCTTTCTTT
CDR3: CASSLRQGASEAFF

J: TRBJ1-2
size: once
V: TRBV6-6
D: TRBD1
DNA: TGTGCCAGCAGTTACACGACAGGGGGCGATGGCTACACCTTC
CDR3: CASSYTTGGDGYTF

J: TRBJ1-3
size: -
V: TRBV5-6
D: TRBD1
DNA: TGTGCCAGCAGCTTACAGGGGCCTGGAAACACCATATATTTT
CDR3: CASSLQGPGNTIYF

J: TRBJ2-5
size: few
V: TRBV5-6
D: -
DNA: TGTGCCAGCGGCCGGATAGGGGAGACCCAGTACTTC
CDR3: CASGRIGETQYF

J: TRBJ1-2
size: -
V: TRBV5-1
D: -
DNA: TGCGCCAGCAGCTTGGTTTCGGGGAACTATGGCTACACCTTC
CDR3: CASSLVSGNYGYTF

J: TRBJ2-3
size: few
V: TRBV1
D: -
DNA: TGCACCAGCAGCCAAGATCTGGTGGGTCCTAAGATGCAGTATTTT
CDR3: CTSSQDLVGPKMQYF

J: TRBJ1-2
size: -
V: TRBV5-6
D: -
DNA: TGTGCCAGCAGCTTATTCGCATCCGACTTTTATTATGGCTACACCTTC
CDR3: CASSLFASDFYYGYTF

J: TRBJ2-7
size: -
V: TRBV21-1
D: -
DNA: -
CDR3: CASSFGGGTYEQYF

J: TRBJ1-1
size: -
V: TRBV20-1
D: -
DNA: TGCAGTGTAGAGGGGCTCACTGAAGCTTTCTTT
CDR3: CSVEGLTEAFF

J: TRBJ2-2
size: -
V: TRBV6-5
D: -
DNA: TGTGCCAGCAGTTACATCGCAGGCAACACCGGGGAGCTGTTTTTT
CDR3: CASSYIAGNTGELFF

J: TRBJ1-4
size: -
V: TRBV2
D: -
DNA: TGTGCCAGCAGCGACAGCGCAACTAATGAAAAACTGTTTTTT
CDR3: CASSDSATNEKLFF

J: TRBJ1-6
size: -
V: TRBV10-3
D: -
DNA: TGTGCCATCAGGGGACAAGACTATAATTCACCCCTCCACTTT
CDR3: CAIRGQDYNSPLHF

J: TRBJ2-7
size: -
V: TRBV9
D: TRBD2
DNA: TGTGCCAGCAGCGGAGGACTAGCGGGTTTCGAGCAGTACTTC
CDR3: CASSGGLAGFEQYF

J: TRBJ2-7
size: -
V: TRBV15
D: -
DNA: TGTGCCACCCAGCGTGAGTTAGGTCCCTACGAGCAGTACTTC
CDR3: CATQRELGPYEQYF

J: TRBJ2-7
size: -
V: TRBV6-5
D: TRBD2
DNA: TGTGCCAGCAGCTTAAAAGCGGGGGGGCACGGCGAGCAGTACTTC
CDR3: CASSLKAGGHGEQYF

J: TRBJ2-7
size: -
V: TRBV6-6
D: -
DNA: TGTGCCAGCAGTTACTCGGTCACGGGAGACGAGCAGTACTTC
CDR3: CASSYSVTGDEQYF

J: TRBJ1-2
size: -
V: TRBV5-8
D: -
DNA: TGTGCCAGCAGCTTCGACTATGGCTACACCTTC
CDR3: CASSFDYGYTF

J: TRBJ1-6
size: -
V: TRBV27
D: -
DNA: TGTGCCAGCAGTTCCCCACGGGACCCCTATAATTCACCCCTCCACTTT
CDR3: CASSSPRDPYNSPLHF

J: TRBJ2-7
size: once
V: TRBV21-1
D: -
DNA: TGTGCCAGCAGCAAAGGTCGGCGGGGCACACCCTACGAGCAGTACTTC
CDR3: CASSKGRRGTPYEQYF

J: TRBJ1-2
size: -
V: TRBV27
D: TRBD1
DNA: TGTGCCAGCAGCATTACAGGGGGCCCCGCCTATGGCTACACCTTC
CDR3: CASSITGGPAYGYTF

J: TRBJ1-5
size: few
V: TRBV7-2
D: TRBD1
DNA: TGTGCCAGCAGCTTACAGGGGGTAGGAGGCAATCAGCCCCAGCATTTT
CDR3: CASSLQGVGGNQPQHF

J: TRBJ2-7
size: -
V: TRBV13
D: TRBD2
DNA: TGTGCCAGCGTAGGACTAGCGGGAGGTTGGGAGCAGTACTTC
CDR3: CASVGLAGGWEQYF

J: TRBJ2-7
size: -
V: TRBV5-1
D: -
DNA: TGCGCCAGCAGCTTGGCCCCGACCTACGAGCAGTACTTC
CDR3: CASSLAPTYEQYF

J: TRBJ2-7
size: -
V: TRBV5-1
D: -
DNA: TGCGCCAGCAGCTGGATGGGAACTGGGGGCGGCTACGAGCAGTACTTC
CDR3: CASSWMGTGGGYEQYF

J: TRBJ2-7
size: -
V: TRBV7-9
D: -
DNA: TGTGCCAGCAGCCGCGCCGGGACTGGCTACGAGCAGTACTTC
CDR3: CASSRAGTGYEQYF

J: TRBJ2-1
size: -
V: TRBV19
D: -
DNA: TGTGCCAGTAGTAACCAGGGTGAAAACAATGAGCAGTTCTTC
CDR3: CASSNQGENNEQFF

J: TRBJ2-7
size: -
V: TRBV2
D: -
DNA: TGTGCCAGCAGTGAATTTGACAGGTTGGGGTACGAGCAGTACTTC
CDR3: CASSEFDRLGYEQYF

J: TRBJ1-6
size: many
V: TRBV30
D: TRBD1
DNA: TGTGCCTGGGGACAGGGGTGGAATTCACCCCTCCACTTT
CDR3: CAWGQGWNSPLHF

J: TRBJ2-1
size: -
V: TRBV11-3
D: TRBD2
DNA: TGTGCCAGCAGCTCCTCCCTAGCGGGAGAGGGGCAGTTCTTC
CDR3: CASSSSLAGEGQFF

J: TRBJ2-7
size: -
V: TRBV30
D: -
DNA: TGTGCCTGGGCCTATGACAGAGAGGGCGAGCAGTACTTC
CDR3: CAWAYDREGEQYF